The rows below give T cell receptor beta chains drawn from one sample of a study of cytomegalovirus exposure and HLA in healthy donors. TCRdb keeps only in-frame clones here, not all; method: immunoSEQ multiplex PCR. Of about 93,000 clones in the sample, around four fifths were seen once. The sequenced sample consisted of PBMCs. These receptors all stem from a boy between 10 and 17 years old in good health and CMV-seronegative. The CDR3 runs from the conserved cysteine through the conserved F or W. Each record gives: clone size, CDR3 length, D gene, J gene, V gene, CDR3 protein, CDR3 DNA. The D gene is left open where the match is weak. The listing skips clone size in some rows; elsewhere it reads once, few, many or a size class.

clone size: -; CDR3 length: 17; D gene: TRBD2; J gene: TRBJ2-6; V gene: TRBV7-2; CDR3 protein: CASSTSSRGAGANVLTF; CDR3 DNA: TGTGCCAGCAGCACCTCCTCCCGGGGGGCTGGGGCCAACGTCCTGACTTTC
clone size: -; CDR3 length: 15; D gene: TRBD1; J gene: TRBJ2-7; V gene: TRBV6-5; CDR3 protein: CASSYNRDRSNEQYF; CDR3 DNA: TGTGCCAGCAGTTACAACCGGGACAGATCTAACGAGCAGTACTTC
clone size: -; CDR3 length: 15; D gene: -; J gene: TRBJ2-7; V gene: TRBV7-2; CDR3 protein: CASSHGGGYQYEQYF; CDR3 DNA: TGTGCCAGCAGCCATGGGGGCGGGTATCAGTACGAGCAGTACTTC
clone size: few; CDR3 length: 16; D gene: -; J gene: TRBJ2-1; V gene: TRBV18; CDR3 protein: CASSPTDRTSYNEQFF; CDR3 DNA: TGTGCCAGCTCACCAACAGACAGGACGTCCTACAATGAGCAGTTCTTC
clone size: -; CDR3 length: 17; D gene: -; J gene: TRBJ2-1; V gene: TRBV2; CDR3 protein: CASSERIRRSSYNEQFF; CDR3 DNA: TGTGCCAGCAGTGAAAGGATCAGGAGGAGCTCCTACAATGAGCAGTTCTTC
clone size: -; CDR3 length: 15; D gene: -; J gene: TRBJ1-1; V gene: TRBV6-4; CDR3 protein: CASRASTGVGTEAFF; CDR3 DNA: TGTGCCAGCAGGGCCTCGACCGGGGTGGGCACTGAAGCTTTCTTT
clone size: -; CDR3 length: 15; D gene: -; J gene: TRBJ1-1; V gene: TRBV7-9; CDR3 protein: CASSPSLTMNTEAFF; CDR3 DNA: TGTGCCAGCAGCCCTAGTCTCACCATGAACACTGAAGCTTTCTTT
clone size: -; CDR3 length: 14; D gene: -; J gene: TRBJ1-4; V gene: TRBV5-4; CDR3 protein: CASSSQGINEKLFF; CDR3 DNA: TGTGCCAGCAGCTCCCAGGGGATTAATGAAAAACTGTTTTTT
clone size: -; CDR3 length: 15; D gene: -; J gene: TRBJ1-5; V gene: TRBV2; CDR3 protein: CASSEAAAGNQPQHF; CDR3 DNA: TGTGCCAGCAGTGAAGCTGCGGCGGGCAATCAGCCCCAGCATTTT
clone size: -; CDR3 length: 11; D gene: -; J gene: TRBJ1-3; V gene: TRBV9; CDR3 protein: CASSGRGTIYF; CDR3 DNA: TGTGCCAGCAGCGGCCGGGGCACCATATATTTT
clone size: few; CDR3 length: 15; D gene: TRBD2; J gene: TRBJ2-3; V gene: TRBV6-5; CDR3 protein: CASNFGSGSPDTQYF; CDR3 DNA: TGTGCCAGCAACTTCGGTAGCGGGAGTCCAGATACGCAGTATTTT
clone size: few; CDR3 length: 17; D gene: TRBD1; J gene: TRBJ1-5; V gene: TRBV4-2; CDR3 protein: CASSSYPRGRKGQPQHF; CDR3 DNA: TGTGCCAGCAGCTCCTACCCTAGGGGGCGGAAGGGACAGCCCCAGCATTTT
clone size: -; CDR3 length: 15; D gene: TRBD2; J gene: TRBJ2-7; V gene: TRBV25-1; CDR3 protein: CASSPRLAGTYEQYF; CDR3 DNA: TGTGCCAGCAGTCCCCGACTAGCGGGCACCTACGAGCAGTACTTC
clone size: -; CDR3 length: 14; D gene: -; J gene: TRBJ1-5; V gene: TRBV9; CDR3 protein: CASSVGATNQPQHF; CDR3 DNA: TGTGCCAGCAGCGTAGGGGCAACAAATCAGCCCCAGCATTTT
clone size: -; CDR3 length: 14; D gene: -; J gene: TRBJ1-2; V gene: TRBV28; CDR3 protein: CASSLIGFFYGYTF; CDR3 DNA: TGTGCCAGCAGTTTAATCGGGTTCTTTTATGGCTACACCTTC
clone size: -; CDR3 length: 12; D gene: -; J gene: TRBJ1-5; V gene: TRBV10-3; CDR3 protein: CAISESGQPQHF; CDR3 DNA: TGTGCCATCAGTGAGTCTGGCCAGCCCCAGCATTTT
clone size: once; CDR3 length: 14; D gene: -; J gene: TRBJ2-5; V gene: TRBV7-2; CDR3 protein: CASSSPGEMETQYF; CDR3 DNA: TGTGCCAGCAGCTCACCAGGGGAGATGGAGACCCAGTACTTC
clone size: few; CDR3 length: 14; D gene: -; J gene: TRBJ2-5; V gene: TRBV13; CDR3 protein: CASRYTGSLETQYF; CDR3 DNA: TGTGCCAGCAGATATACAGGGTCCTTAGAGACCCAGTACTTC
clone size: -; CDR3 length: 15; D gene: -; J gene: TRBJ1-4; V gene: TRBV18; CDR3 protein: CASSPREATNEKLFF; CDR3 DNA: TGTGCCAGCTCCCCCAGGGAAGCAACTAATGAAAAACTGTTTTTT
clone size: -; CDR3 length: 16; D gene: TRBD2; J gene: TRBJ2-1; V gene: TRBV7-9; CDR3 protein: CASSYQTSGEYNEQFF; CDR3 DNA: TGTGCCAGCAGCTATCAGACTAGCGGGGAATACAATGAGCAGTTCTTC
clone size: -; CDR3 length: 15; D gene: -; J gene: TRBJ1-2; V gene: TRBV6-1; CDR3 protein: CASSEGGQVVSGYTF; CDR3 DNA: TGTGCCAGCAGTGAAGGGGGCCAGGTAGTAAGTGGCTACACCTTC
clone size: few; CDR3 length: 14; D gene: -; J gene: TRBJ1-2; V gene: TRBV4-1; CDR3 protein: CASSPPAGNYGYTF; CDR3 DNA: TGCGCCAGCAGCCCCCCGGCAGGGAACTATGGCTACACCTTC
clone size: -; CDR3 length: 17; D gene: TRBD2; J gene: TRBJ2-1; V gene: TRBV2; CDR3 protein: CASSDLASGNSYNEQFF; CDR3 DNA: TGTGCCAGCAGTGATCTAGCTAGCGGGAATTCCTACAATGAGCAGTTCTTC
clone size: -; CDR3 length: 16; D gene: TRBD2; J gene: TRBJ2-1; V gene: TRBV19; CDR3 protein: CASSIGLAGTYNEQFF; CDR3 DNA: TGTGCCAGTAGTATCGGTCTAGCGGGGACCTACAATGAGCAGTTCTTC
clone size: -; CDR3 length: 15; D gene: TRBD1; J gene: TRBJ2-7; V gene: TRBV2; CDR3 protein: CASSEGTGVQYEQYF; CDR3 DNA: TGTGCCAGCAGTGAGGGGACAGGGGTTCAGTACGAGCAGTACTTC
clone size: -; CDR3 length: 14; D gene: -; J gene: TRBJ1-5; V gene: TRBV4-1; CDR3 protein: CASSQVVGAQPQHF; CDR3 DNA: TGCGCCAGCAGCCAAGTTGTAGGAGCTCAGCCCCAGCATTTT
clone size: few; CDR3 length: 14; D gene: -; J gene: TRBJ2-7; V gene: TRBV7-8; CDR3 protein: CASSWALSLDEQYF; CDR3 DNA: TGTGCCAGCAGCTGGGCCCTCTCGTTAGACGAGCAGTACTTC
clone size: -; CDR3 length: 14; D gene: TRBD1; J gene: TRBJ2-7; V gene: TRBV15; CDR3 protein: CATSRGGQGASQYF; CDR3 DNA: TGTGCCACCAGCAGAGGAGGACAGGGGGCGTCTCAGTACTTC
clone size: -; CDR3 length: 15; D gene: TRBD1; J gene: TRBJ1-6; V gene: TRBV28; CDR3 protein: CASSHLGQGNSPLHF; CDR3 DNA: TGTGCCAGCAGCCACCTAGGACAGGGGAATTCACCCCTCCACTTT
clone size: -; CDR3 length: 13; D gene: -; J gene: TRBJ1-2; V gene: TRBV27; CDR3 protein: CASSPYTREGYTF; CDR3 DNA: TGTGCCAGCAGTCCGTATACTCGGGAGGGCTACACCTTC
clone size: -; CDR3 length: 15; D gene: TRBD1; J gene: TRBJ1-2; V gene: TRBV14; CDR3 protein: CASSHTTGGFYGYTF; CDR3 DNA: TGTGCCAGCAGCCATACGACAGGGGGATTCTATGGCTACACCTTC
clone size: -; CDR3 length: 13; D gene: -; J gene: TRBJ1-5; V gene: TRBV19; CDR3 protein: CASSITVNQPQHF; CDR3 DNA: TGTGCCAGTAGTATTACAGTCAATCAGCCCCAGCATTTT
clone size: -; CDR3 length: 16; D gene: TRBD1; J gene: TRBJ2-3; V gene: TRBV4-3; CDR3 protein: CASSRGTGSFGDTQYF; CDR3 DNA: TGCGCCAGCAGCCGTGGGACAGGTAGTTTTGGAGATACGCAGTATTTT
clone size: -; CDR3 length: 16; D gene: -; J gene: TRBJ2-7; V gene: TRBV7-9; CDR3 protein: CASSLASTGPGDEQYF; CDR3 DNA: TGTGCCAGCAGCTTAGCCTCGACAGGTCCCGGGGACGAGCAGTACTTC
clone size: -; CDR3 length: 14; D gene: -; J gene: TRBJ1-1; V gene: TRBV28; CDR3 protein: CASTTGSMNTEAFF; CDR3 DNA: TGTGCCAGCACTACAGGGTCAATGAACACTGAAGCTTTCTTT
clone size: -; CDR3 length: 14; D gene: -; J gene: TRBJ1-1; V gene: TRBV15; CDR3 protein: CATSRGAKPTEAFF; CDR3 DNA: TGTGCCACCAGCAGGGGGGCAAAGCCCACTGAAGCTTTCTTT
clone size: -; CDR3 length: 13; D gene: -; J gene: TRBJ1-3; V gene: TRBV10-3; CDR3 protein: CAIMLEAGNTIYF; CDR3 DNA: TGTGCCATCATGCTCGAGGCTGGAAACACCATATATTTT
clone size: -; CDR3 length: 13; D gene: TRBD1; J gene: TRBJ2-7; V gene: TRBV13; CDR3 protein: CASSWDRDHEQYF; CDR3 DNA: TGTGCCAGCAGCTGGGACAGGGATCACGAGCAGTACTTC
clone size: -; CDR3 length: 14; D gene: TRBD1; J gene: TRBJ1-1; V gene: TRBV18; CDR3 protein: CASSHTGANTEAFF; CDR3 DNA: TGTGCCAGCTCACATACAGGGGCGAACACTGAAGCTTTCTTT
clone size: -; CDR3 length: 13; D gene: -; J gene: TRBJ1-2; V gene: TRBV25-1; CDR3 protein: CASSFQNNYGYTF; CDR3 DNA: TGTGCCAGCAGTTTTCAAAATAACTATGGCTACACCTTC
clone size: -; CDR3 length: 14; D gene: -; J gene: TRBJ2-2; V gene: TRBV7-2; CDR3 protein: CASPGGTNTGGLFF; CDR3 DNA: TGTGCCAGCCCCGGCGGGACGAACACCGGGGGGCTGTTTTTT
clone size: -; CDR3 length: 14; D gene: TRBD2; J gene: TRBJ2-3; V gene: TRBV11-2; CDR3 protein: CASSIAGMADTQYF; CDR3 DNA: TGTGCCAGCAGTATAGCGGGGATGGCAGATACGCAGTATTTT
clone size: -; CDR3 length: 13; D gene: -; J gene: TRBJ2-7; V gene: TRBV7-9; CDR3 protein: CASSPDGAYEQYF; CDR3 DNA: TGTGCCAGCAGCCCCGACGGGGCCTACGAGCAGTACTTC
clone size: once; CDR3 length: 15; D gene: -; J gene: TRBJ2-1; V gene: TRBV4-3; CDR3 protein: CASSLSSGSYNEQFF; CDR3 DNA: TGCGCCAGCAGCCTAAGTAGCGGTTCCTACAATGAGCAGTTCTTC
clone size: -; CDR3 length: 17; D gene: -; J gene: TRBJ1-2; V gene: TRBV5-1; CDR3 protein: CASSSRGEGRANYGYTF; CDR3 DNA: TGCGCCAGCAGCTCCAGGGGAGAAGGGAGAGCTAACTATGGCTACACCTTC
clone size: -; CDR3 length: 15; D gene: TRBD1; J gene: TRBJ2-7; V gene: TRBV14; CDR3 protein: CASSQGQGRTYEQYF; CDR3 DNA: TGTGCCAGCAGCCAAGGACAGGGAAGGACCTACGAGCAGTACTTC
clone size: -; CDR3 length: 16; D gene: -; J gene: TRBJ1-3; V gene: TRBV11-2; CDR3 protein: CASSLVRGNSGNTIYF; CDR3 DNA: TGTGCCAGCAGCTTAGTGAGGGGGAACTCTGGAAACACCATATATTTT
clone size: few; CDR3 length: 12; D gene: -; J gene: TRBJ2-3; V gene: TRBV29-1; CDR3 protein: CSVDHSWDTQYF; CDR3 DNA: TGCAGCGTTGATCACAGCTGGGATACGCAGTATTTT
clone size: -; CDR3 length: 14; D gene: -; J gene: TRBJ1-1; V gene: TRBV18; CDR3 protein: CASSPPNQGIEAFF; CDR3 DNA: TGTGCCAGCTCACCACCGAACCAGGGAATTGAAGCTTTCTTT
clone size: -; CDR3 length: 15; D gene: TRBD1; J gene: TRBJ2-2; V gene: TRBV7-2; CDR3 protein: CASSYQTGGTGELFF; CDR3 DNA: TGTGCCAGCAGCTATCAAACAGGGGGCACCGGGGAGCTGTTTTTT